A selection of T cell receptor beta chains follows, all from one sample in a study of technical replicates of blood from a few donors. The protocol was immunoSEQ multiplex PCR, while the TCRdb copy is restricted to in-frame clones and leaves out a portion. The sample carries tens of thousands of clones, around 87% recorded once. Sequenced input: PBMCs. Receptors were obtained from a human donor in good health. Some clones in this sample may be carry-over from other donors' samples. CDR3s include the opening cysteine and the closing phenylalanine or tryptophan. A D gene is named only where the DNA matches it firmly. The size field is filled for only some rows; it gives once, few, many or a size class.

clone_size: NA
v_call: TRBV28
d_call: TRBD1
j_call: TRBJ1-3
cdr3_nt: TGTGCCAGCAGTCCCCGGGGCAGGGGGCGAGGAGGGAACACCATATATTTT
cdr3_aa: CASSPRGRGRGGNTIYF

clone_size: NA
v_call: TRBV7-8
d_call: TRBD1
j_call: TRBJ2-3
cdr3_nt: TGTGCCAGCAGCCGACAGGGGACAACAGATACGCAGTATTTT
cdr3_aa: CASSRQGTTDTQYF

clone_size: NA
v_call: TRBV4-3
d_call: NA
j_call: TRBJ2-5
cdr3_nt: TGCGCCAGCAGCCAAGATCGGTCAGGGACCCAGTACTTC
cdr3_aa: CASSQDRSGTQYF

clone_size: NA
v_call: TRBV7-8
d_call: NA
j_call: TRBJ2-2
cdr3_nt: TGTGCCAGCAGCCTAACGGGTGGAACCGGGGAGCTGTTTTTT
cdr3_aa: CASSLTGGTGELFF

clone_size: few
v_call: TRBV4-1
d_call: TRBD1
j_call: TRBJ1-4
cdr3_nt: TGCGCCAGCAGCCAAGTCGCCGGGACAGGGGGGGAAAAACTGTTTTTT
cdr3_aa: CASSQVAGTGGEKLFF

clone_size: NA
v_call: TRBV27
d_call: NA
j_call: TRBJ2-3
cdr3_nt: TGTGCCAGCACCCGGGACACCACAGATACGCAGTATTTT
cdr3_aa: CASTRDTTDTQYF

clone_size: NA
v_call: TRBV4-3
d_call: TRBD2
j_call: TRBJ2-4
cdr3_nt: TGCGCCAGCAGCCAAGATAGGGTGGGAGGGGCTAAAAACATTCAGTACTTC
cdr3_aa: CASSQDRVGGAKNIQYF

clone_size: NA
v_call: TRBV5-3
d_call: TRBD1
j_call: TRBJ1-2
cdr3_nt: TGTGCCAGAAGCTTGAACAGGGGGTCTAGGGGCTACACCTTC
cdr3_aa: CARSLNRGSRGYTF

clone_size: NA
v_call: TRBV6-5
d_call: NA
j_call: TRBJ1-2
cdr3_nt: TGTGCCAGCAGCTCAGACGCGGTGGGCTACACCTTC
cdr3_aa: CASSSDAVGYTF

clone_size: NA
v_call: TRBV4-2
d_call: TRBD1
j_call: TRBJ2-7
cdr3_nt: TGTGCCAGCAGCCGGGGGACAGGGGGCGGCGAGCAGTACTTC
cdr3_aa: CASSRGTGGGEQYF

clone_size: NA
v_call: TRBV7-9
d_call: NA
j_call: TRBJ2-7
cdr3_nt: TGTGCCAGCAGCGATGAAGGGGAGTACTTC
cdr3_aa: CASSDEGEYF

clone_size: NA
v_call: TRBV10-3
d_call: TRBD1
j_call: TRBJ1-5
cdr3_nt: TGTGCCATCAGTGAGTCGGGACAGGGGAGTCAGCCCCAGCATTTT
cdr3_aa: CAISESGQGSQPQHF

clone_size: NA
v_call: TRBV4-3
d_call: TRBD2
j_call: TRBJ2-7
cdr3_nt: TGCGCCAGCAGCCCCCGAGCGCGCGGGAGGGCCGACGAGCAGTACTTC
cdr3_aa: CASSPRARGRADEQYF

clone_size: NA
v_call: TRBV4-1
d_call: TRBD2
j_call: TRBJ2-7
cdr3_nt: TGCGCCAGCAGCCAAGTCCCTAGCGGGAACTACGAGCAGTACTTC
cdr3_aa: CASSQVPSGNYEQYF

clone_size: NA
v_call: TRBV6-5
d_call: TRBD2
j_call: TRBJ2-5
cdr3_nt: TGTGCCAGCAGTTACTCGGCTAGCGGGGGGGCCGAGACCCAGTACTTC
cdr3_aa: CASSYSASGGAETQYF

clone_size: NA
v_call: TRBV7-8
d_call: TRBD2
j_call: TRBJ2-3
cdr3_nt: TGTGCCAGCAGCTTAAATGGACTAGACACAGATACGCAGTATTTT
cdr3_aa: CASSLNGLDTDTQYF

clone_size: NA
v_call: TRBV19
d_call: TRBD1
j_call: TRBJ2-5
cdr3_nt: TGTGCCAGTAGTATGCAGGGGGCAATTGAGACCCAGTACTTC
cdr3_aa: CASSMQGAIETQYF

clone_size: NA
v_call: TRBV6-5
d_call: TRBD2
j_call: TRBJ2-1
cdr3_nt: TGTGCCAGCAGTTACGAGGCGGGAGGGTGGAATGAGCAGTTCTTC
cdr3_aa: CASSYEAGGWNEQFF

clone_size: NA
v_call: TRBV15
d_call: NA
j_call: TRBJ2-1
cdr3_nt: TGTGCCACCAGCAACAATCCAACAGTCGAGCAGTTCTTC
cdr3_aa: CATSNNPTVEQFF

clone_size: NA
v_call: TRBV27
d_call: TRBD2
j_call: TRBJ2-7
cdr3_nt: TGTGCCAGCAGTTTAAGTGGACTAGCGGGAGACTTTTACGAGCAGTACTTC
cdr3_aa: CASSLSGLAGDFYEQYF

clone_size: NA
v_call: TRBV9
d_call: TRBD2
j_call: TRBJ2-2
cdr3_nt: TGTGCCAGCAGCCCCCGGGGAGGGACTAACACCGGGGAGCTGTTTTTT
cdr3_aa: CASSPRGGTNTGELFF

clone_size: NA
v_call: TRBV4-2
d_call: NA
j_call: TRBJ2-5
cdr3_nt: TGTGCCAGCAGCCAAGGTACGGGAGAGTTACAAGAGACCCAGTACTTC
cdr3_aa: CASSQGTGELQETQYF

clone_size: NA
v_call: TRBV4-3
d_call: TRBD2
j_call: TRBJ2-5
cdr3_nt: TGCGCCAGCAGCCGGACTAGCGGGTCTCAAGAGACCCAGTACTTC
cdr3_aa: CASSRTSGSQETQYF

clone_size: NA
v_call: TRBV10-2
d_call: NA
j_call: TRBJ2-1
cdr3_nt: TGCGCCAGCAGTGGGCGACAGAGTAACTACAATGAGCAGTTCTTC
cdr3_aa: CASSGRQSNYNEQFF

clone_size: NA
v_call: TRBV4-2
d_call: TRBD2
j_call: TRBJ2-5
cdr3_nt: TGTGCCAGCAGCCAGTGGACTAGCGCTCAAGAGACCCAGTACTTC
cdr3_aa: CASSQWTSAQETQYF

clone_size: NA
v_call: TRBV18
d_call: NA
j_call: TRBJ2-2
cdr3_nt: TGTGCCAGCTCACCACCGGGCTGGAGGACGAACACCGGGGAGCTGTTTTTT
cdr3_aa: CASSPPGWRTNTGELFF

clone_size: few
v_call: TRBV6-4
d_call: TRBD1
j_call: TRBJ2-3
cdr3_nt: TGTGCCAGCAGTGACTCACAGGGGACAGATACGCAGTATTTT
cdr3_aa: CASSDSQGTDTQYF

clone_size: NA
v_call: TRBV14
d_call: NA
j_call: TRBJ2-3
cdr3_nt: TGTGCCAGCAGCCAGGCGTGGCGGAGAGCAGTGCAGTATTTT
cdr3_aa: CASSQAWRRAVQYF

clone_size: NA
v_call: TRBV29-1
d_call: TRBD2
j_call: TRBJ2-1
cdr3_nt: TGCAGCGTATCAGATGCGGGACTAGCAGGGGAGCAGTTCTTC
cdr3_aa: CSVSDAGLAGEQFF

clone_size: NA
v_call: TRBV4-2
d_call: TRBD2
j_call: TRBJ2-7
cdr3_nt: TGTGCCAGCAGCCGACTAGCGGGAGATGGGGCCTACGAGCAGTACTTC
cdr3_aa: CASSRLAGDGAYEQYF